The entry below gives a single T cell receptor beta chain sequence along with its context. Method: immunoSEQ multiplex PCR; TCRdb's copy keeps in-frame clones and lacks some. The profile covers more than 9,500 clones, with roughly 65% appearing a single time and 22% taken by the ten largest. The data originate from a study of sequential checkpoint blockade in melanoma. As to treatment: randomized to nivolumab then ipilimumab (arm A) or the reverse (arm B). V was shortened by 3 bases and J by 9 bases, with 22 bases between the two germline ends. Germline CDR1 is SGDLS and CDR2 is YYNGEE. The CDR3 is made up of 16 amino acids.

The genes are TRBV9 and TRBJ2-1, with D perhaps TRBD1 (7 bases). Source: CD8+ T cells sorted from blood (inferred from file names), taken from a patient given nivolumab and ipilimumab in sequence. This receptor was taken from a human donor with melanoma. CDR3 bases: TGTGCCAGCAGCGCTCACCCGGGACCAGGGGGAGGTGAGCAGTTCTTC. Its translation is CASSAHPGPGGGEQFF. Full variable domain (rest looked up from reference TRBV9 and TRBJ2-1): DSGVTQTPKHLITATGQRVTLRCSPRSGDLSVYWYQQSLDQGLQFLIQYYNGEERAKGNILERFSAQQFPDLHSELNLSSLELGDSALYFCASSAHPGPGGGEQFFGPGTRLTVL.